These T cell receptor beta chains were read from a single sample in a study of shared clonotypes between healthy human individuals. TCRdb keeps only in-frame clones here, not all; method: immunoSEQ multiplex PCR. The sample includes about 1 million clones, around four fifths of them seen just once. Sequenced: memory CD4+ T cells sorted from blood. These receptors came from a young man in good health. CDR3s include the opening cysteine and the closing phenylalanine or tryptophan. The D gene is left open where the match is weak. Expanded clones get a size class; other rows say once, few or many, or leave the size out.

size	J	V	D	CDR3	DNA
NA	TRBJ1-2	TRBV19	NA	CASRLAGSNYGYTF	TGTGCCAGTAGACTGGCAGGGTCTAACTATGGCTACACCTTC
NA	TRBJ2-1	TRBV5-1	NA	CASRPDRYNEQFF	TGCGCCAGCAGACCCGACAGGTACAATGAGCAGTTCTTC
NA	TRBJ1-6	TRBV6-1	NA	CASSEVDNSPLHF	TGTGCCAGCAGTGAAGTGGATAATTCACCCCTCCACTTT
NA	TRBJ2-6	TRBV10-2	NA	CASSDSGLGPSSGANVLTF	TGCGCCAGCAGTGATTCCGGGTTGGGGCCCAGCTCTGGGGCCAACGTCCTGACTTTC
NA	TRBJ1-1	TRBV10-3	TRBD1	CATRWGGQGGANTEAFF	TGTGCCACCCGGTGGGGCGGGCAGGGGGGCGCGAACACTGAAGCTTTCTTT
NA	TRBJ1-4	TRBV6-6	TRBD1	CASRQGAGEKLFF	TGTGCCAGCAGACAGGGGGCCGGTGAAAAACTGTTTTTT
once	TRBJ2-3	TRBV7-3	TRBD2	CASSRLAGGQDTQYF	TGTGCCAGCAGCCGACTAGCGGGGGGGCAAGATACGCAGTATTTT
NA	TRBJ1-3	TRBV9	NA	CASSVGEGSSGNTIYF	TGTGCCAGCAGCGTAGGAGAGGGAAGCTCTGGAAACACCATATATTTT
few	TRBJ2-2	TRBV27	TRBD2	CASLSRSGRALGTGELFF	TGTGCCAGCCTTAGTAGAAGCGGGAGGGCCCTGGGCACCGGGGAGCTGTTTTTT
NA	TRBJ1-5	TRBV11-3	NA	CASSPLDESGPLPNQPQHF	TGTGCCAGCAGCCCCCTCGACGAGTCCGGACCCCTACCTAATCAGCCCCAGCATTTT
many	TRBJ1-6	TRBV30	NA	CAWSRNLFDNSPLHF	TGTGCCTGGAGTAGGAATCTGTTTGATAATTCACCCCTCCACTTT
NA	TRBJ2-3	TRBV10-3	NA	CATGTAEKGDTQYF	TGTGCCACGGGGACTGCAGAAAAGGGAGATACGCAGTATTTT
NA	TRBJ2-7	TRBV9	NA	CASSPMLARGYEQYF	TGTGCCAGCAGCCCGATGCTAGCTCGGGGGTACGAGCAGTACTTC
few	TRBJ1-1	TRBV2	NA	CASSAQGRGTEAFF	TGTGCCAGCAGTGCTCAGGGGAGGGGGACTGAAGCTTTCTTT
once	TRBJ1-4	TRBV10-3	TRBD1	CAIRNGQGHEKLFF	TGTGCCATCAGAAACGGACAGGGCCACGAAAAACTGTTTTTT
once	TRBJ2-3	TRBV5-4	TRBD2	CASSRGGTLTDTQYF	TGTGCCAGCAGCCGCGGGGGGACGTTGACAGATACGCAGTATTTT
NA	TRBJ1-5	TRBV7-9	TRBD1	CASSWGTGLHQPQHF	TGTGCCAGCAGCTGGGGGACAGGGTTGCATCAGCCCCAGCATTTT
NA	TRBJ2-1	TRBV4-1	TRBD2	CASSPIGTSGIDEQFF	TGCGCCAGCAGCCCGATAGGGACTAGCGGGATAGATGAGCAGTTCTTC
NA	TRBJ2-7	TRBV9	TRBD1	CASSGRTGGNNEQYF	TGTGCCAGCAGCGGGCGGACAGGGGGCAACAACGAGCAGTACTTC
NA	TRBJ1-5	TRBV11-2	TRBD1	CASSTGVNQPQHF	TGTGCCAGCAGCACAGGGGTCAATCAGCCCCAGCATTTT
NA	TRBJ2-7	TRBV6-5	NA	CASSYSTRGGYEQYF	TGTGCCAGCAGTTACTCGACCAGGGGCGGGTACGAGCAGTACTTC
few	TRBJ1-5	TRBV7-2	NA	CASSLGGGNQPQHF	TGTGCCAGCAGCCTGGGAGGGGGCAATCAGCCCCAGCATTTT
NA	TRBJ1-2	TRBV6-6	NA	CASSLGTENYGYTF	TGTGCCAGCAGTCTCGGGACGGAAAACTATGGCTACACCTTC
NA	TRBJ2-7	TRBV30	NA	CAWSRADYEQYF	TGTGCCTGGTCGCGAGCTGACTACGAGCAGTACTTC
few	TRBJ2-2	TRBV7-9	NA	CASSLRRAPVELFF	TGTGCCAGCAGCTTGAGACGAGCCCCGGTGGAGCTGTTTTTT
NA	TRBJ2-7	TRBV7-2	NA	CASSLGGRSMEEQYF	TGTGCCAGCAGCTTAGGGGGCCGGTCCATGGAGGAGCAGTACTTC
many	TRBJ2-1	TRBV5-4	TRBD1	CASSPDRGQGEQFF	TGTGCCAGCAGCCCGGATAGGGGGCAGGGTGAGCAGTTCTTC
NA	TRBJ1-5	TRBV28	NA	CASGGARSNQPQHF	TGTGCCAGCGGGGGGGCGCGGAGCAATCAGCCCCAGCATTTT